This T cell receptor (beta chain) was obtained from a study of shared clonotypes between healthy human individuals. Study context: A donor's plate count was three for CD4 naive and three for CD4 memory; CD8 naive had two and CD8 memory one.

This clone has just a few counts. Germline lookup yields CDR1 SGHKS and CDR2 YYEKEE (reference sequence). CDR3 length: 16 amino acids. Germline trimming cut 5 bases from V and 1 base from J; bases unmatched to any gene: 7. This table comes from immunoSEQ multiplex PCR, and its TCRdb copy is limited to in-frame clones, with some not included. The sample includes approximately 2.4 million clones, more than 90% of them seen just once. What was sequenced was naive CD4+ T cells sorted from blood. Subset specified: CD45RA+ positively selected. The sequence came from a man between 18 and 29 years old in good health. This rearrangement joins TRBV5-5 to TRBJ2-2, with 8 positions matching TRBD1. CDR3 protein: CASRQTGTGNTGELFF. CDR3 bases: TGTGCCAGCAGACAAACCGGGACAGGGAACACCGGGGAGCTGTTTTTT.